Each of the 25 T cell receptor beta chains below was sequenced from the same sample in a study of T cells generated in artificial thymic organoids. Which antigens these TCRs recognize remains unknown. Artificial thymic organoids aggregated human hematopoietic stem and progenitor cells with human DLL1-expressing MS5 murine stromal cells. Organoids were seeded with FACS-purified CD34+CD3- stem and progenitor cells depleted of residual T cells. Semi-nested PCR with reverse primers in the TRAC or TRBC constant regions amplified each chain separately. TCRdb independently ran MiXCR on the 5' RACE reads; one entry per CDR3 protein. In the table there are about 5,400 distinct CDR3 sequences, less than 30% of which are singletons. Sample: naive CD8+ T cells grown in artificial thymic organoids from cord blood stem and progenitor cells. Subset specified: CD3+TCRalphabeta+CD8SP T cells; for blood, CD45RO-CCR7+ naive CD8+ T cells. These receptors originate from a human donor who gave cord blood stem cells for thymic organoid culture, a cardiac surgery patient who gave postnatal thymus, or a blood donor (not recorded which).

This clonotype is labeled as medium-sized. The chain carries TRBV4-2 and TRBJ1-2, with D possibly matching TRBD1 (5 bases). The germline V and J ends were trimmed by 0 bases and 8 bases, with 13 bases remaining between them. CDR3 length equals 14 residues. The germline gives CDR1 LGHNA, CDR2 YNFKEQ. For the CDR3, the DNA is TGTGCCAGCAGCCAAGAAACAGGTTTAAGAGGCTACACCTTC. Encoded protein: CASSQETGLRGYTF.

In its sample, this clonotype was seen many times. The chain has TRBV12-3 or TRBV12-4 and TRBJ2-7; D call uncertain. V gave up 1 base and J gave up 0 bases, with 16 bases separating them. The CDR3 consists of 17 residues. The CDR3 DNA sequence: TGTGCCAGCAGTTTAGTCCCCCCCCGCTCTAGCTCCTACGAGCAGTACTTC. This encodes CASSLVPPRSSSYEQYF.

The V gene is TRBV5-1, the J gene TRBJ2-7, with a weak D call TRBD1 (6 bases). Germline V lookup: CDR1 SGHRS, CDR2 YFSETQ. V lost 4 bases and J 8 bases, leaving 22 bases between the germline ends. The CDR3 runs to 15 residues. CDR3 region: CASSAWGQYELKQYF. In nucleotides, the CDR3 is TGCGCCAGCAGCGCGTGGGGGCAGTACGAATTAAAGCAGTACTTC.

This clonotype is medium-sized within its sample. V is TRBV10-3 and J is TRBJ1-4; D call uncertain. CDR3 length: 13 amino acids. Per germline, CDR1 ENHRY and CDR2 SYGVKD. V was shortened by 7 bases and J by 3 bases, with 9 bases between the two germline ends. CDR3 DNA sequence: TGTGCCATCAAGCGGGCAGCTAATGAAAAACTGTTTTTT. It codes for CAIKRAANEKLFF.

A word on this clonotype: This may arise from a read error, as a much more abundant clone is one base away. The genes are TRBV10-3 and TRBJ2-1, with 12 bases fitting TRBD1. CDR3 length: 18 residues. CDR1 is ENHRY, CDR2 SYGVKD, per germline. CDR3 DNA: TGTGCCGTCAGTGTTCGAGGGACAGGGGGCTTCCTTTACAATGAGCAGTTCTTC. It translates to CAVSVRGTGGFLYNEQFF.

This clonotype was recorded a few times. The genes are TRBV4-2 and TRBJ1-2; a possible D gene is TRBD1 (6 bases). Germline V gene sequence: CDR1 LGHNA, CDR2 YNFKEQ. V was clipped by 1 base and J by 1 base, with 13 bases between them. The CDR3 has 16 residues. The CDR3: CASSQAPGHLNYGYTF. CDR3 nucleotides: TGTGCCAGCAGCCAAGCCCCGGGACACCTTAACTATGGCTACACCTTC.

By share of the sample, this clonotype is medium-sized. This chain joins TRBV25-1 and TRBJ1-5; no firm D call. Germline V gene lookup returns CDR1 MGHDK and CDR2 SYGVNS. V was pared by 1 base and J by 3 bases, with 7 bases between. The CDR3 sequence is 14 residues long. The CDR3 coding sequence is TGTGCCAGCAGTGAATTACGGGTCAATCAGCCCCAGCATTTT. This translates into CASSELRVNQPQHF.

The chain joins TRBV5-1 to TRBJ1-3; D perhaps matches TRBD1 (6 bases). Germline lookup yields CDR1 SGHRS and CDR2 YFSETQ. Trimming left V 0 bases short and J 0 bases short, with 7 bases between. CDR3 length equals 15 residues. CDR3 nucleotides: TGCGCCAGCAGCTTGGACAGGGTCTCTGGAAACACCATATATTTT. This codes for CASSLDRVSGNTIYF.

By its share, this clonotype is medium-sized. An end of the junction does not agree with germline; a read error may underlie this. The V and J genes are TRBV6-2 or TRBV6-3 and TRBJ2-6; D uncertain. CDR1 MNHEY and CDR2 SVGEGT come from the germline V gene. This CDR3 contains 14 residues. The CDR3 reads CASSKVAGANVLTF. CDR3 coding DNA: TGTGCCAGCAGTAAAGTGGCTGGAGCCAACGTCCTGACTTTC.

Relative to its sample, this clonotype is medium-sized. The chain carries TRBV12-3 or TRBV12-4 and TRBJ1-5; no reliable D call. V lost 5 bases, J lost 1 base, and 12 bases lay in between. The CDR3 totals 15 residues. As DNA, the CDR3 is TGTGCCAGCAGTCTTGGAGGAAGAAGCAATCAGCCCCAGCATTTT. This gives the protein CASSLGGRSNQPQHF.

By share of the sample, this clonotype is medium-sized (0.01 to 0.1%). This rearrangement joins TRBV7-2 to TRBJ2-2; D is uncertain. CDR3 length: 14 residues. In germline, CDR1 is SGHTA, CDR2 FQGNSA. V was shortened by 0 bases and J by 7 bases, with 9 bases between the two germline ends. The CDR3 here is CASSLARGIGELFF. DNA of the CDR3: TGTGCCAGCAGCTTAGCCCGTGGAATCGGGGAGCTGTTTTTT.

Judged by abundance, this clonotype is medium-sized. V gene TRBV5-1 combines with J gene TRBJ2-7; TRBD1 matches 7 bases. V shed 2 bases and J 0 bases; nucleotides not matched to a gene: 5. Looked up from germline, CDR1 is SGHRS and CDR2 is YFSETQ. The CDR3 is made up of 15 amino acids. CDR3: CASSLVTGLSYEQYF. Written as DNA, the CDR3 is TGCGCCAGCAGCTTAGTGACAGGGCTCTCCTACGAGCAGTACTTC.

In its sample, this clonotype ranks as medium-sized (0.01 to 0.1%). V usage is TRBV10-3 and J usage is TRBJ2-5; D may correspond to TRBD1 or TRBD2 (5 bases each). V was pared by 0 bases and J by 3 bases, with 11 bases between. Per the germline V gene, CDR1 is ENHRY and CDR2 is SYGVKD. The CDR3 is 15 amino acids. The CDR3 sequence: CAISESPGREETQYF. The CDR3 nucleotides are TGTGCCATCAGTGAGTCCCCGGGGCGGGAAGAGACCCAGTACTTC.

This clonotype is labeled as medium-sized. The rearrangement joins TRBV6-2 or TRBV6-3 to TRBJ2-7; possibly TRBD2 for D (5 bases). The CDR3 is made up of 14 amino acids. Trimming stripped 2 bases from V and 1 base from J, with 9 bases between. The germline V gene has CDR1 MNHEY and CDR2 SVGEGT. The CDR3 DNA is TGTGCCAGCAGTTACGTATGCGGGTCCTACGAGCAGTACTTC. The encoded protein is CASSYVCGSYEQYF.

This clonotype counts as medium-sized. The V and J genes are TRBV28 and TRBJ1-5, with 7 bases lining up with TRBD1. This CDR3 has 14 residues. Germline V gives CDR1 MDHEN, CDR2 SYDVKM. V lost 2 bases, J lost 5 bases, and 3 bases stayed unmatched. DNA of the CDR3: TGTGCCAGCAGTTTACGACAGGGCCATCAGCCCCAGCATTTT. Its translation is CASSLRQGHQPQHF.

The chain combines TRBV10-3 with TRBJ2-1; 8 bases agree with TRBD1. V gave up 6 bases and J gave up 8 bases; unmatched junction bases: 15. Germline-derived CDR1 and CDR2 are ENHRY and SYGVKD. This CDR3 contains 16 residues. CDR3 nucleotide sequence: TGTGCCATCAGGATGGGGCGACAGGGGTCGGGGGATGAGCAGTTCTTC. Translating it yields CAIRMGRQGSGDEQFF.

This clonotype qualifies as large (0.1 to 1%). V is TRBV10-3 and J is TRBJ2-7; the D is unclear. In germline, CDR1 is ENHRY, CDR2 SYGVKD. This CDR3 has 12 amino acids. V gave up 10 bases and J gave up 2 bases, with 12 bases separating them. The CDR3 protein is CASVDGAYEQYF. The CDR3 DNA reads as TGTGCCAGCGTCGACGGTGCCTACGAGCAGTACTTC.

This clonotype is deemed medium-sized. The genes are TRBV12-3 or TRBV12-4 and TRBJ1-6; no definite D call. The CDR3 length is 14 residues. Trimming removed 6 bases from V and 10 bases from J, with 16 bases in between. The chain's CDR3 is CASSTNLRGSPLHF. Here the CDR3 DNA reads TGTGCCAGCAGCACTAATCTACGGGGATCACCCCTCCACTTT.

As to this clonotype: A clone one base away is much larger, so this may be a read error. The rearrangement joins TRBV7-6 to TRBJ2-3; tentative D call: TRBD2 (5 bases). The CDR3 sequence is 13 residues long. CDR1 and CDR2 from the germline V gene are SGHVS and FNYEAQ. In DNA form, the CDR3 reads TGTGCCAGCAGCCATCGGATGGGAGATTCGCAGTATTTT. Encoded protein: CASSHRMGDSQYF. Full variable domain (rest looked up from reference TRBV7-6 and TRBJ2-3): GAGVSQSPRYKVTKRGQDVALRCDPISGHVSLYWYRQALGQGPEFLTYFNYEAQQDKSGLPNDRFSAERPEGSISTLTIQRTEQRDSAMYRCASSHRMGDSQYFGPGTRLTVL.

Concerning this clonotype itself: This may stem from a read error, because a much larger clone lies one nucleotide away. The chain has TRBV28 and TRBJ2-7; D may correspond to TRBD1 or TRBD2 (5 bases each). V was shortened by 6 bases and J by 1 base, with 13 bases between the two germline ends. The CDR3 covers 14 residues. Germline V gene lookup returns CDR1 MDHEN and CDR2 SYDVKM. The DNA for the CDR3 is TGTGCCAGCAGGGTAAGGGGACCGTCCTACGAGCAGTACTTC. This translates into CASRVRGPSYEQYF. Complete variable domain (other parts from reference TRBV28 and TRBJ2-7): DVKVTQSSRYLVKRTGEKVFLECVQDMDHENMFWYRQDPGLGLRLIYFSYDVKMKEKGDIPEGYSVSREKKERFSLILESASTNQTSMYLCASRVRGPSYEQYFGPGTRLTVT.

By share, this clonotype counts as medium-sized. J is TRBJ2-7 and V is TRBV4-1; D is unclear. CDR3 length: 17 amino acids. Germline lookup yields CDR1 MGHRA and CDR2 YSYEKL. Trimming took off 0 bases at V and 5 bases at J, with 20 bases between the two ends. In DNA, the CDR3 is TGCGCCAGCAGCCAAGATAGCCAGGCCGCCTCCGCTGACGAGCAGTACTTC. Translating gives CASSQDSQAASADEQYF.

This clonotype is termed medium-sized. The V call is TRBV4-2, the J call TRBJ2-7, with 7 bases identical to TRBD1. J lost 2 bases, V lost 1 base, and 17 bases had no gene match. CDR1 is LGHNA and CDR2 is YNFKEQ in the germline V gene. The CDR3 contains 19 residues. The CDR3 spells CASSQVRGLQDRTPYEQYF. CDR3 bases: TGTGCCAGCAGCCAAGTAAGGGGTCTCCAGGACAGGACGCCCTACGAGCAGTACTTC.

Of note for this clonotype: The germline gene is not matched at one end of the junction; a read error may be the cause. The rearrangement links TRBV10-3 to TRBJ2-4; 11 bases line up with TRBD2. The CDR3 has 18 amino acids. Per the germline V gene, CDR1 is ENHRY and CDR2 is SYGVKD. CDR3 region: CTISESRLAGGTGNIQYF. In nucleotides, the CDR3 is TGTACCATCAGTGAGTCTCGGCTAGCGGGGGGAACGGGAAACATTCAGTACTTC.

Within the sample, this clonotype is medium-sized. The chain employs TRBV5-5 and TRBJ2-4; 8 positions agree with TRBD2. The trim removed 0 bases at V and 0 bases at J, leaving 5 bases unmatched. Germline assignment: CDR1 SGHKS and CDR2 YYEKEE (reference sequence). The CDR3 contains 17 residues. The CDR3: CASSLAPGGLAKNIQYF. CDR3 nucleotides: TGTGCCAGCAGCTTGGCCCCGGGAGGGCTAGCCAAAAACATTCAGTACTTC.

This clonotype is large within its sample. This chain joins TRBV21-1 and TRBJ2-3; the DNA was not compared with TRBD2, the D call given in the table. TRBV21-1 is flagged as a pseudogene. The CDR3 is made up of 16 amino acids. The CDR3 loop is CASSNLSGRIGDTQYF. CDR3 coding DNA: TGTGCCAGCAGCAATCTTAGCGGGAGGATAGGAGATACGCAGTATTTT.